This is a list of T cell receptor beta chains from one sample in a study of early T cells in non-severe SARS-CoV-2 infection. MiXCR, run by TCRdb on the 5' RACE reads, gives a single entry per CDR3 protein. The profile shows about 50,000 distinct CDR3 sequences, about 11% of them singletons. What was sequenced was whole blood. Source of these receptors: an adult who was a healthcare worker with PCR-confirmed SARS-CoV-2 infection or an uninfected control (not recorded which). CDR3s include the opening cysteine and the closing phenylalanine or tryptophan. Fields, in order: CDR3 DNA, CDR3 protein, clone size, V gene, D gene, J gene. D genes are given only for firm matches. Size is stated for part of the rows, as once, few or many counts, or as a class when the clone is expanded.

cdr3_nt: TGTGCCAGCAGGCCTACAGACCTTTCCTACAATGAGCAGTTCTTC
cdr3_aa: CASRPTDLSYNEQFF
clone_size: many
v_call: TRBV12-3/TRBV12-4
d_call: -
j_call: TRBJ2-1

cdr3_nt: TGTGCCAGCAGCTCCGAAGCGGGAACGATGGGTGAGCAGTTCTTC
cdr3_aa: CASSSEAGTMGEQFF
clone_size: many
v_call: TRBV7-6
d_call: TRBD2
j_call: TRBJ2-1

cdr3_nt: TGTGCCAGCAGCCACTTTGGGGGGGGAATAACTAACTATGGCTACACCTTC
cdr3_aa: CASSHFGGGITNYGYTF
clone_size: -
v_call: TRBV4-2
d_call: -
j_call: TRBJ1-2

cdr3_nt: TGTGCCAGCAGCCACACCGGGACTAGCTTTTACGAGCAGTACTTC
cdr3_aa: CASSHTGTSFYEQYF
clone_size: few
v_call: TRBV3-1
d_call: TRBD2
j_call: TRBJ2-7

cdr3_nt: TGCGCCAGCAGCCAAGAATCGACCACAGGAGATGAAAAACTGTTTTTT
cdr3_aa: CASSQESTTGDEKLFF
clone_size: -
v_call: TRBV4-1
d_call: -
j_call: TRBJ1-4

cdr3_nt: TGTGCCAGCAGCATGGGCCGACAGGGGGCCAAAAACATTCAGTACTTC
cdr3_aa: CASSMGRQGAKNIQYF
clone_size: few
v_call: TRBV11-1
d_call: TRBD1
j_call: TRBJ2-4

cdr3_nt: TGCGCCAGCAGCTTGGAAGAAAAACGGGCCGACGTCCTGACTTTC
cdr3_aa: CASSLEEKRADVLTF
clone_size: -
v_call: TRBV5-1
d_call: -
j_call: TRBJ2-6

cdr3_nt: TGTGCCACCAGTGATCTGGGTTACGGAGAGCTGTTTTTT
cdr3_aa: CATSDLGYGELFF
clone_size: many
v_call: TRBV24-1
d_call: -
j_call: TRBJ2-2

cdr3_nt: TGTGCCAGCAGTAAAACACGGAACACTGAAGCTTTCTTT
cdr3_aa: CASSKTRNTEAFF
clone_size: many
v_call: TRBV6-2/TRBV6-3
d_call: -
j_call: TRBJ1-1

cdr3_nt: TGCGCCAGCGGAGGGCAGCTGAAGTGCGGCACTGAAGCTTTCTTT
cdr3_aa: CASGGQLKCGTEAFF
clone_size: many
v_call: TRBV23-1
d_call: -
j_call: TRBJ1-1

cdr3_nt: TGTGCCAGCCGCCCAAGTAGGACAGGGGGCGCTGGCATTCAGTACTTC
cdr3_aa: CASRPSRTGGAGIQYF
clone_size: -
v_call: TRBV7-8
d_call: TRBD1
j_call: TRBJ2-4

cdr3_nt: TGTGCCAGCTCACCCTTAAGGCGCGGACAGGGAGAACGAGGCTACACCTTC
cdr3_aa: CASSPLRRGQGERGYTF
clone_size: -
v_call: TRBV18
d_call: TRBD1
j_call: TRBJ1-2

cdr3_nt: TGCGCCAGCGGTGTTGGGACTGAAGCTTTCTTT
cdr3_aa: CASGVGTEAFF
clone_size: -
v_call: TRBV4-1
d_call: -
j_call: TRBJ1-1

cdr3_nt: TGTGCCAGCAGTTTCGACAGGGACCTTACTAGCACAGATACGCAGTATTTT
cdr3_aa: CASSFDRDLTSTDTQYF
clone_size: many
v_call: TRBV6-6
d_call: TRBD1
j_call: TRBJ2-3

cdr3_nt: TGTGCCCTCGGCCAGTACAATGAGCAGTTCTTC
cdr3_aa: CALGQYNEQFF
clone_size: many
v_call: TRBV10-3
d_call: -
j_call: TRBJ2-1

cdr3_nt: TGTGCCAGCAGCTTAAGTTTCCCCGGGGAGCTGTTTTTT
cdr3_aa: CASSLSFPGELFF
clone_size: many
v_call: TRBV7-6
d_call: -
j_call: TRBJ2-2

cdr3_nt: TGCAGCGTTGTACAGAATGAGCAGTTCTTC
cdr3_aa: CSVVQNEQFF
clone_size: many
v_call: TRBV29-1
d_call: -
j_call: TRBJ2-1